The sequence of this T cell receptor (beta chain) was determined in a study of blood T cell repertoires in COVID-19. Study at large: The United States, Italy and Spain supplied acute and convalescent COVID-19 samples. The cDNA or gDNA used as material had been derived from T cells, B-cell-depleted T cells, or PBMCs.

Germline V lookup: CDR1 SGHKS, CDR2 YYEKEE (reference sequence). The CDR3 runs to 14 residues. V lost 2 bases and J lost 0, with 6 bases in between. Per the original data handling: The assay estimated nucleated cells by amplifying reference gene primers. TCRdb keeps only in-frame clones here, not all; method: immunoSEQ multiplex PCR. V, J and clone size derive from that table, while D and trimming were established from the DNA sequence. The sample carries under 300,000 clones, more than 70% recorded once. The chain is built from TRBV5-5 and TRBJ1-5; D gene ambiguous. This receptor was identified in an elderly man with acute or convalescent COVID-19. The sequenced sample was peripheral blood. Here the CDR3 DNA reads TGTGCCAGCAGCTTCCAGGATAGCAATCAGCCCCAGCATTTT. The encoded protein is CASSFQDSNQPQHF.